This T cell receptor (beta chain) was captured in a study of blood T cell repertoires in COVID-19. Original data processing: Amplification with reference gene primers provided the estimates of nucleated cell counts. The method was immunoSEQ multiplex PCR; TCRdb's version includes in-frame clones alone and lacks a portion of them. V and J calls and clone size are given by that table; D and trimming were obtained from the DNA. Of about 260,000 clones in the sample, 75% to 90% were seen once. Trimming pared 4 bases from V and 1 base from J, leaving 14 bases between. Germline-derived CDR1 and CDR2 are SGHRS and YFSETQ. The CDR3 has 15 residues.

The gene calls are TRBV5-1 and TRBJ2-5, with a weak D call TRBD1 (6 bases). The sample was peripheral blood. The sequence came from a woman in her thirties or forties who had recovered from COVID-19. DNA for the CDR3: TGCGCCAGCAGCGGGATGACAGGCGTCCAAGAGACCCAGTACTTC. Translation: CASSGMTGVQETQYF.